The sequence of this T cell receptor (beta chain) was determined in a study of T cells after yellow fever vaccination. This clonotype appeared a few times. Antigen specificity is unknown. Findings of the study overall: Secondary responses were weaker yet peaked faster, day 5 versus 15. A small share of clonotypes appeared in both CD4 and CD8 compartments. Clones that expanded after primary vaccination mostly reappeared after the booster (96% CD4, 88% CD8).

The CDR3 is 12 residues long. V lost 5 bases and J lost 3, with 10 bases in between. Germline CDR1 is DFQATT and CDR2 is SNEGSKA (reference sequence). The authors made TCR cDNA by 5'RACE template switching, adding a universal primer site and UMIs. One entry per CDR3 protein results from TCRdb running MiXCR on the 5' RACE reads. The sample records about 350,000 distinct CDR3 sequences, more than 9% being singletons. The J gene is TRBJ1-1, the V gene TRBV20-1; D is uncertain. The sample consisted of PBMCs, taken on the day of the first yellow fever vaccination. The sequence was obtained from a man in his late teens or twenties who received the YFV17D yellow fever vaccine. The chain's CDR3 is CSARGPYTEAFF. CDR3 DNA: TGCAGTGCTCGCGGACCCTACACTGAAGCTTTCTTT.